The entry that follows covers one T cell receptor (beta chain) sequence. Sample treatment: some 19 received Ad26.COV2.S at low or high dose, single or two shots; five or six received placebo; per-sample allocation not given. The samples were gathered on day 63 after the first injection of vaccine or placebo. An adult donor aged 18-55 years was enrolled in Boston. The data originate from a study of Ad26.COV2.S vaccination and SARS-CoV-2 variants. The overall study: Recipients of Ad26.COV2.S got it intramuscularly, once or twice 56 days apart.

Assay used: immunoSEQ multiplex PCR; TCRdb lists only in-frame clones, some missing. This table holds 200,000 to 300,000 clones, around nine tenths found once. This CDR3 region has 13 residues. Germline CDR1 reads MGHDK; CDR2 reads SYGVNS. J lost 3 bases, V lost 7 bases, and 5 bases had no gene match. The clonotype was recovered from a person aged 18 to 59 who received the Ad26.COV2.S COVID-19 vaccine or a placebo. Here the sequenced sample was peripheral blood, taken in a trial of Ad26.COV2.S vaccine versus placebo. This chain joins TRBV25-1 and TRBJ2-7; the match to TRBD1 covers 8 bases. CDR3 protein: CASKAGGRYEQYF. The CDR3 region has the DNA TGTGCCAGCAAGGCAGGGGGCCGCTACGAGCAGTACTTC.